One and the same sample provided the 30 T cell receptor beta chains below, sequenced in a study of beta chain features in type 1 diabetes. TCRB transcripts that were expressed got sequenced, as all of the isolated RNA had been reverse transcribed. Here immunoSEQ multiplex PCR was the method, and the copy in TCRdb shows in-frame clones only, minus some. The sample includes roughly 140,000 clones, 6.9% of them seen just once. Sample: central memory CD4+ T cells from blood. The receptor source for this set is a woman in her thirties in good health.

The genes are TRBV27 and TRBJ1-2; the D gene is possibly TRBD1 (5 bases). From germline, CDR1 is MNHEY and CDR2 SMNVEV (reference sequence). CDR3 length: 14 amino acids. V gave up 0 bases and J gave up 1 base, with 6 bases separating them. The CDR3 DNA follows: TGTGCCAGCAGTTTATCCAGGGTTAACTATGGCTACACCTTC. Residues: CASSLSRVNYGYTF.

The sample holds a few counts of this clone. The chain combines TRBV6-5 with TRBJ2-7; no clear D. The CDR3 has 12 amino acids. Germline CDR1 MNHEY, CDR2 SVGAGI. Trimming removed 6 bases at V and 6 bases at J, with 12 bases between. The CDR3 sequence: CASRGSLGEQYF. The CDR3 DNA reads as TGTGCCAGCAGGGGCAGCCTTGGCGAGCAGTACTTC.

A few counts support this clone. In nucleotides, the CDR3 is TGCGCCAGCAGCTTCAAAACCGGGACTAGCGGTCACAATGAGCAGTTCTTC. It specifies CASSFKTGTSGHNEQFF. V gene TRBV5-1 combines with J gene TRBJ2-1, with 11 bases identical to TRBD2. Germline CDR1 SGHRS, CDR2 YFSETQ. The CDR3 sequence is 17 residues long. The V gene end was trimmed by 2 bases and the J gene end by 5 bases; junction bases not matched to a gene: 9.

V gene TRBV5-6 combines with J gene TRBJ1-2, with 7 bases that match TRBD1. V shed 6 bases and J 1 base; nucleotides not matched to a gene: 6. The CDR3 length is 14 residues. Germline V gene sequence: CDR1 SGHDT, CDR2 YYEEEE. As DNA, the CDR3 is TGTGCCAGCAACCTGGGACAGCTTAACTATGGCTACACCTTC. Its protein is CASNLGQLNYGYTF.

This clone appeared a few times. The chain combines TRBV11-2 with TRBJ2-1; TRBD2 matches at 8 bases. V was clipped by 5 bases and J by 8 bases; unmatched bases: 8. There are 14 residues in the CDR3. The V gene's germline CDR1 is SGHAT and CDR2 FQNNGV. The CDR3 protein is CASSRTSRRDEQFF. The CDR3 DNA follows: TGTGCCAGCAGCCGGACTAGCCGGAGGGATGAGCAGTTCTTC.

The chain carries TRBV28 and TRBJ2-7, with 9 bases lining up with TRBD2. The CDR3 totals 13 residues. V lost 9 bases, J lost 2 bases, and 5 bases stayed unmatched. Looked up from germline, CDR1 is MDHEN and CDR2 is SYDVKM. In DNA, the CDR3 is TGTGCCAGTTTGACTAGCGGTACCTACGAGCAGTACTTC. Translation gives CASLTSGTYEQYF. Full variable domain (missing parts from reference TRBV28 and TRBJ2-7): DVKVTQSSRYLVKRTGEKVFLECVQDMDHENMFWYRQDPGLGLRLIYFSYDVKMKEKGDIPEGYSVSREKKERFSLILESASTNQTSMYLCASLTSGTYEQYFGPGTRLTVT.

The table lists this clone with many counts. The rearrangement uses TRBV29-1 and TRBJ2-1, with D unclear. The CDR3 contains 14 residues. The germline gives CDR1 SQVTM, CDR2 ANQGSEA. Deletions cut 8 bases from V and 0 bases from J, with 14 bases between. DNA of the CDR3: TGCAGCATTTACGGAAGGAGCTCCTACAATGAGCAGTTCTTC. Its translation: CSIYGRSSYNEQFF.

This clone was detected only a few times. This rearrangement joins TRBV7-2 to TRBJ2-3; maybe TRBD2 (5 bases). Germline assignment: CDR1 SGHTA and CDR2 FQGNSA. Between the trimmed V and J ends, which lost 1 base and 4 bases, there was a span of 12 bases. The CDR3 contains 15 residues. The CDR3 loop reads CASSLVQGRPDTQYF. CDR3 bases: TGTGCCAGCAGCTTAGTACAAGGGAGACCAGATACGCAGTATTTT.

In its sample, this clone was seen many times. No conserved phenylalanine or tryptophan ends this CDR3, so it is likely a read error. The DNA is omitted, as the CDR3 cannot be located on it reliably, and the CDR3 follows TCRdb's listing. The chain links TRBV13 to TRBJ2-7; whether TRBD2, the table's D call, matches the DNA was not checked. Germline values: CDR1 PRHDT, CDR2 FYEKMQ (reference sequence). The CDR3 totals 12 residues, both ends included. Here the CDR3 reads CASSKGAGGQGI.

In its sample, this clone was seen many times. This rearrangement joins TRBV9 to TRBJ2-2; a weak D match, TRBD1 (6 bases). The CDR3 contains 15 residues. Trimming left V 3 bases short and J 2 bases short, with 11 bases between. The germline V gene has CDR1 SGDLS and CDR2 YYNGEE. The CDR3 spells CASSGGQSNTGELFF. Written as DNA, the CDR3 is TGTGCCAGCAGCGGCGGACAGTCCAACACCGGGGAGCTGTTTTTT. Based on the CDR3 plus reference TRBV9 and TRBJ2-2, the full variable domain is DSGVTQTPKHLITATGQRVTLRCSPRSGDLSVYWYQQSLDQGLQFLIQYYNGEERAKGNILERFSAQQFPDLHSELNLSSLELGDSALYFCASSGGQSNTGELFFGEGSRLTVL.

This clone occurred many times. The V gene is TRBV9, the J gene TRBJ1-1, with TRBD1 as a possible D gene (5 bases). The ends were cut back, 2 bases at V and 1 base at J, with 12 bases in the middle. The V gene's germline CDR1 is SGDLS and CDR2 YYNGEE. This CDR3 spans 15 amino acids. The CDR3 DNA reads TGTGCCAGCAGCGTTTTGGGACTTTCGAACACTGAAGCTTTCTTT. Translation gives CASSVLGLSNTEAFF.

This clone was seen a few times. The chain recombines TRBV7-2 with TRBJ1-5; a possible D gene is TRBD1 (6 bases). The germline V gene has CDR1 SGHTA and CDR2 FQGNSA. V was shortened by 7 bases and J by 4 bases, with 14 bases between the two germline ends. This CDR3 has 14 amino acids. This chain's CDR3 is CASTKQGGNQPQHF. CDR3 nucleotide sequence: TGTGCCAGCACCAAACAGGGTGGGAATCAGCCCCAGCATTTT.

Comment on this clone: The sample contains more than one DNA sequence encoding this CDR3. The chain uses TRBV6-5 and TRBJ2-3; 9 bases are shared with TRBD1. V lost 6 bases, J lost 3 bases, and 4 bases stayed unmatched. The germline gives CDR1 MNHEY, CDR2 SVGAGI. This CDR3 region has 14 residues. The CDR3 loop reads CASRRQGGTDTQYF. DNA of the CDR3: TGTGCCAGCAGAAGACAGGGGGGTACAGATACGCAGTATTTT.

The table lists this clone with a few counts. The J gene is TRBJ2-7, the V gene TRBV29-1, with D tentatively TRBD2 (6 bases). This CDR3 is built from 14 residues. The V gene lost 6 bases and the J gene lost 0 bases, with 15 bases spanning the gap. Germline loops: CDR1 SQVTM, CDR2 ANQGSEA. For the CDR3, the DNA is TGCAGCGTAGCACCGGGACTCCCCTCCTACGAGCAGTACTTC. This encodes CSVAPGLPSYEQYF.

This clone was detected a few times. V usage is TRBV9 and J usage is TRBJ2-2; TRBD2 matches at 8 bases. Germline CDR1 reads SGDLS; CDR2 reads YYNGEE. V lost 0 bases and J lost 0; bases outside the gene matches: 1. This CDR3 region has 16 residues. CDR3 coding DNA: TGTGCCAGCAGCGTAGCGGGGGGGTCGAACACCGGGGAGCTGTTTTTT. As protein: CASSVAGGSNTGELFF.

The table lists this clone with a few counts. The chain recombines TRBV6-6 with TRBJ1-4; D remains unclear. The CDR3 totals 14 residues. Germline V CDR1 and CDR2: MNHNY, SVGAGI (reference sequence). Trimming pared 6 bases from V and 8 bases from J, leaving 16 bases between. The CDR3 bases are TGTGCCAGCAGGTCCAGTCGAGTGGGCGAAAAACTGTTTTTT. Encoded protein: CASRSSRVGEKLFF.

In this sample, this clone turned up a few times. This rearrangement joins TRBV5-4 to TRBJ2-5; 13 bases map to TRBD2. Unmatched junction bases numbered 8, after V lost 3 bases and J lost 3 bases. The CDR3 contains 17 residues. Germline V gene lookup returns CDR1 SGHNT and CDR2 YYREEE (reference sequence). CDR3 in amino acids: CASSSGTSGIFKETQYF. The CDR3 coding sequence is TGTGCCAGCAGCTCAGGGACTAGCGGGATTTTTAAAGAGACCCAGTACTTC.

The sample holds many counts of this clone. The genes are TRBV7-2 and TRBJ2-1, with D possibly TRBD2 on 5 matching bases. The germline CDR1 and CDR2 sequences are SGHTA and FQGNSA. The CDR3 sequence is 13 residues long. The ends were cut back, 4 bases at V and 7 bases at J, with 11 bases in the middle. CDR3 nucleotides: TGTGCCAGCAGCTACACGTCGGGGAATGAGCAGTTCTTC. Its translation is CASSYTSGNEQFF.

The V gene is TRBV11-2, the J gene TRBJ2-5; D remains unclear. Germline V gene lookup returns CDR1 SGHAT and CDR2 FQNNGV. Trimming shortened V by 1 base and J by 4 bases, and 13 bases separated the two germline ends. This CDR3 comprises 15 residues. The DNA of the CDR3 is TGTGCCAGCAGCTTAGTTGGCGGAAGTGGAGAGACCCAGTACTTC. This translates into CASSLVGGSGETQYF.

The genes are TRBV29-1 and TRBJ2-5; TRBD2 agrees at 14 bases. The germline V gene encodes CDR1 SQVTM and CDR2 ANQGSEA. V trimming: 5 bases; J trimming: 5 bases; junction bases outside the gene matches: 4. The CDR3 consists of 14 residues. This CDR3 is CSVRGLAGVETQYF. The CDR3, as DNA: TGCAGCGTTAGGGGACTAGCGGGAGTCGAGACCCAGTACTTC.

The sample holds a few counts of this clone. The chain links TRBV27 to TRBJ1-1, with TRBD1 identical over 8 bases. V was pared by 5 bases and J by 7 bases, with 9 bases of the junction left unmatched. The germline gives CDR1 MNHEY, CDR2 SMNVEV (reference sequence). The CDR3 spans 14 residues. The CDR3 sequence is CASSRQGQVREAFF. DNA for the CDR3: TGTGCCAGCAGTCGCCAGGGACAGGTACGTGAAGCTTTCTTT.

This clone was counted a few times. The V call is TRBV19, the J call TRBJ2-1, with 16 bases matching TRBD2. V lost 6 bases to trimming and J lost 8 bases; unmatched junction nucleotides: 4. The CDR3 totals 15 residues. CDR1 and CDR2 from the germline V gene are LNHDA and SQIVND (reference sequence). The CDR3 bases are TGTGCCAGTAGGGGACTAGCGGGAGGGCCGGATGAGCAGTTCTTC. Residues: CASRGLAGGPDEQFF.

The chain's CDR3 is CSVGDRASTDTQYF. The CDR3 bases are TGCAGCGTGGGGGACAGGGCTAGCACAGATACGCAGTATTTT. The rearrangement links TRBV29-1 to TRBJ2-3; 9 positions agree with TRBD1. Germline V lookup: CDR1 SQVTM, CDR2 ANQGSEA. V was pared by 6 bases and J by 0 bases, with 4 bases of the junction left unmatched. The CDR3 loop spans 14 amino acids.

This clone came up a few times. The rearrangement uses TRBV7-6 and TRBJ2-7, with 9 bases lining up with TRBD1. The CDR3 is made up of 15 amino acids. After removal of 5 bases from V and 4 bases from J, the junction contained 9 bases not matched to a gene. CDR1 and CDR2 (germline): SGHVS, FNYEAQ. In DNA form, the CDR3 reads TGTGCCAGCAGCATAGGACAGGGGAAATGGTACGAGCAGTACTTC. Its protein is CASSIGQGKWYEQYF.

The CDR3 DNA is TGTGCCAGCAGTGGGACAATGTCCTATGGCTACACCTTC. It codes for CASSGTMSYGYTF. The V gene is TRBV6-1, the J gene TRBJ1-2; possibly TRBD1 for D (5 bases). V lost 4 bases, J lost 4 bases, and 10 bases lay in between. Germline V gives CDR1 MNHNS, CDR2 SASEGT. The CDR3 runs to 13 residues.

The chain couples TRBV19 to TRBJ1-1; a possible D gene is TRBD1 (6 bases). Germline CDR1 reads LNHDA; CDR2 reads SQIVND (reference sequence). V was clipped by 5 bases and J by 3 bases, with 13 bases between them. The CDR3 has 14 residues. The CDR3 DNA reads as TGTGCCAGTAGTGACACAGGGAGGGACACTGAAGCTTTCTTT. Its protein is CASSDTGRDTEAFF.

The sample holds a few counts of this clone. The chain links TRBV5-4 to TRBJ1-5; no firm D call. Between the trimmed V and J ends, which lost 0 bases and 2 bases, there was a span of 6 bases. Germline assignment: CDR1 SGHNT and CDR2 YYREEE (reference sequence). CDR3 length: 14 amino acids. The CDR3 here is CASSLAGGNQPQHF. The CDR3 DNA sequence: TGTGCCAGCAGCTTGGCCGGGGGCAATCAGCCCCAGCATTTT.

This clone was detected many times. The genes are TRBV7-9 and TRBJ2-7; TRBD1 agrees at 9 bases. Germline V lookup: CDR1 SEHNR, CDR2 FQNEAQ (reference sequence). The CDR3 is 17 residues long. J gave up 2 bases and V 2 bases, and 10 bases lay outside the gene matches. This CDR3 is CASSLSSMGQGPYEQYF. CDR3 sequence (DNA): TGTGCCAGCAGCTTATCCTCCATGGGACAGGGCCCCTACGAGCAGTACTTC.

In this sample, this clone turned up a few times. Here the CDR3 DNA reads TGTGCCAGCAGCAAGTACAGGGTGGAGACTAGCGGGAACAGCTCCTACGAGCAGTACTTC. This translates into CASSKYRVETSGNSSYEQYF. The chain employs TRBV21-1 and TRBJ2-7; the D segment call TRBD2 is taken from the table without a DNA check. TRBV21-1 is a known pseudogene. CDR3 size: 20 residues.

The rearrangement uses TRBV19 and TRBJ2-6; TRBD1 agrees at 10 bases. Unmatched junction bases numbered 8, after V lost 1 base and J lost 2 bases. Per the germline V gene, CDR1 is LNHDA and CDR2 is SQIVND (reference sequence). The CDR3 is 19 amino acids. As DNA, the CDR3 is TGTGCCAGTAGTATAGCCCCGGGGGGACAGGGGCCTGGGGCCAACGTCCTGACTTTC. It specifies CASSIAPGGQGPGANVLTF. The full variable domain, completed using reference TRBV19 and TRBJ2-6, is DGGITQSPKYLFRKEGQNVTLSCEQNLNHDAMYWYRQDPGQGLRLIYYSQIVNDFQKGDIAEGYSVSREKKESFPLTVTSAQKNPTAFYLCASSIAPGGQGPGANVLTFGAGSRLTVL.